Shown below are 14 T cell receptor beta chains from a single sample sequenced in a study of siplizumab effects on memory and regulatory T cells. The table came from immunoSEQ multiplex PCR; TCRdb's copy has only in-frame clones and leaves some out. Of 90,000 to 95,000 clones in the sample, 93% are singletons; the top ten hold approximately 5.9%. What was sequenced was CD8+ T cells sorted from blood. The origin of the receptors is a human donor in good health.

CDR3 region: CASSPVTSGTGGTEAFF. The CDR3 DNA follows: TGTGCCAGTAGTCCGGTTACCTCCGGGACAGGGGGGACTGAAGCTTTCTTT. V gene TRBV19 combines with J gene TRBJ1-1; TRBD1 matches 11 bases. This CDR3 spans 17 amino acids. The V and J ends lost 5 bases and 5 bases, in that order; junction bases with no gene match: 13. The germline gives CDR1 LNHDA, CDR2 SQIVND (reference sequence). The variable domain in full, completed from reference TRBV19 and TRBJ1-1, reads DGGITQSPKYLFRKEGQNVTLSCEQNLNHDAMYWYRQDPGQGLRLIYYSQIVNDFQKGDIAEGYSVSREKKESFPLTVTSAQKNPTAFYLCASSPVTSGTGGTEAFFGQGTRLTVV.

This rearrangement joins TRBV4-3 to TRBJ2-1, with 8 bases matching TRBD2. This CDR3 comprises 17 residues. J was trimmed by 5 bases and V by 2 bases; bases with no gene match: 11. Germline V gives CDR1 LGHNA, CDR2 YSLEER. The chain's CDR3 is CASSQLGLADLNNEQFF. The CDR3 region has the DNA TGCGCCAGCAGCCAACTAGGACTAGCCGACCTTAACAATGAGCAGTTCTTC.

The chain combines TRBV27 with TRBJ2-7; perhaps TRBD2 as D (7 bases). The germline CDR1 and CDR2 sequences are MNHEY and SMNVEV (reference sequence). The CDR3 totals 15 residues. V lost 0 bases and J 2 bases, leaving 11 bases between the germline ends. CDR3 in amino acids: CASSLSGGPAYEQYF. CDR3 DNA sequence: TGTGCCAGCAGTTTATCCGGGGGGCCAGCCTACGAGCAGTACTTC.

This rearrangement joins TRBV11-2 to TRBJ1-3; D is unresolved. Germline-derived CDR1 and CDR2 are SGHAT and FQNNGV. V lost 3 bases and J 0 bases, leaving 12 bases between the germline ends. The CDR3 is 16 residues long. CDR3: CASSFGRKSSGNTIYF. CDR3 sequence (DNA): TGTGCCAGCAGCTTCGGCAGAAAGAGCTCTGGAAACACCATATATTTT.

V is TRBV27 and J is TRBJ2-1; 12 positions match TRBD2. J lost 8 bases, V lost 6 bases, and 8 bases had no gene match. The CDR3 is made up of 15 amino acids. Germline-derived CDR1 and CDR2 are MNHEY and SMNVEV (reference sequence). CDR3 nucleotide sequence: TGTGCCAGCAGCTTAACTAGCGGGAGGCCTGATGAGCAGTTCTTC. This translates into CASSLTSGRPDEQFF.

The chain carries TRBV4-2 and TRBJ2-7, with 8 bases that match TRBD2. The CDR3 spans 17 residues. V lost 1 base to trimming and J lost 0 bases; unmatched junction nucleotides: 8. Germline CDR1 is LGHNA and CDR2 is YNFKEQ. CDR3 region: CASSQVAAGGTSYEQYF. The CDR3 DNA follows: TGTGCCAGCAGCCAAGTAGCTGCGGGGGGTACCTCCTACGAGCAGTACTTC.

V and J are TRBV11-2 and TRBJ1-2; D gene unclear. The CDR3 covers 14 residues. The V end was cut by 0 bases, the J end by 3 bases, with 8 bases between. Germline assignment: CDR1 SGHAT and CDR2 FQNNGV. The CDR3 coding sequence is TGTGCCAGCAGCTTAGAGTATGGGGACTATGGCTACACCTTC. Translated, it gives CASSLEYGDYGYTF.

V is TRBV5-1 and J is TRBJ2-3; 16 bases agree with TRBD2. V was clipped by 0 bases and J by 4 bases; unmatched bases: 5. The germline V gene has CDR1 SGHRS and CDR2 YFSETQ. The CDR3 extends over 18 amino acids. The CDR3, as DNA: TGCGCCAGCAGCTTGGAGGGACTAGCGGGAGGGCTCGCAGATACGCAGTATTTT. It specifies CASSLEGLAGGLADTQYF.

This clone was found once. This sequence joins TRBV4-3 and TRBJ1-5; D call uncertain. The CDR3 spans 15 residues. Germline CDR1 LGHNA, CDR2 YSLEER. The V end was cut by 0 bases, the J end by 4 bases, with 10 bases between. The chain's CDR3 is CASSQDPGQNQPQHF. In DNA, the CDR3 is TGCGCCAGCAGCCAAGATCCGGGCCAAAATCAGCCCCAGCATTTT.

The CDR3 DNA is TGTGCCTGGAGTCAGGGGCAGGGATTAGGTGGAAACACCATATATTTT. This sequence encodes CAWSQGQGLGGNTIYF. V and J are TRBV30 and TRBJ1-3; D possibly corresponds to TRBD1 (6 bases). V lost 2 bases, J lost 3 bases, and 17 bases lay in between. The CDR3 consists of 16 residues. CDR1 is GTSNPN, CDR2 SVGIG, per germline (reference sequence).

The CDR3 loop reads CASSDPPNVVQYF. DNA for the CDR3: TGTGCCAGCAGTGACCCCCCCAACGTGGTGCAGTACTTC. J is TRBJ2-7 and V is TRBV6-1; D unresolved. The V gene's germline CDR1 is MNHNS and CDR2 SASEGT. V gave up 3 bases and J gave up 9 bases, with 15 bases separating them. The CDR3 is made up of 13 amino acids.

The chain uses TRBV27 and TRBJ1-5; D is perhaps TRBD1 (5 bases). Germline-derived CDR1 and CDR2 are MNHEY and SMNVEV (reference sequence). Trimming left V 5 bases short and J 0 bases short, with 14 bases between. The CDR3 totals 16 residues. Here the CDR3 reads CASSTQGHNSNQPQHF. CDR3 bases: TGTGCCAGCAGTACACAAGGACACAATAGCAATCAGCCCCAGCATTTT.

The chain carries TRBV7-9 and TRBJ2-3; D remains ambiguous. CDR3 length: 13 amino acids. Germline assignment: CDR1 SEHNR and CDR2 FQNEAQ (reference sequence). V lost 0 bases to trimming and J lost 5 bases, with 6 bases between them. CDR3 in amino acids: CASSLASLDTQYF. The CDR3 region has the DNA TGTGCCAGCAGCTTAGCGTCTCTAGATACGCAGTATTTT.

The chain combines TRBV11-3 with TRBJ2-2, with D unresolved. CDR3 length equals 17 residues. The V and J ends lost 5 bases and 5 bases respectively, with 21 bases between them. Germline V CDR1 and CDR2: SGHNT, YENEEA. Written as DNA, the CDR3 is TGTGCCAGCAGCCCATCCGACCGAGGTGAATTTACCGGGGAGCTGTTTTTT. It codes for CASSPSDRGEFTGELFF.